This entry concerns a single TCR beta chain. Its antigen is currently unknown. The sample is drawn from a study of STAT5B mutations in CD4+ large granular lymphocyte leukemia. Study conclusions and caveats: Compared with healthy controls (2/35), patient top clones favored TRBV06 (8/27).

Some clones are missing from TCRdb's copy, which holds only in-frame ones; the method was immunoSEQ multiplex PCR. This sample has some 34,000 clones, with just over 75% found just once. There are 11 residues in the CDR3. In germline, CDR1 is SGHVS, CDR2 FQNEAQ. Trimming removed 3 bases at V and 9 bases at J, with 6 bases between. This sequence originates from a human donor in good health. The chain links TRBV7-8 to TRBJ2-1; the D is unclear. The source material was CD4+ T cells from blood buffy coats. CDR3 sequence: CASSFKSEQFF. As DNA, the CDR3 is TGTGCCAGCAGCTTCAAGTCTGAGCAGTTCTTC.